The sequence of this TCR beta chain was determined in a study of cytomegalovirus exposure and HLA in healthy donors. General study results and limits: Productive status was seen about 87% or about 30% of the time for most TCR beta V segments in an earlier analysis. Sequencing depth across donors, presence/absence analyses assumed, was roughly uniform.

For this clone: The antigen remains undetermined.

Researchers ran the PCR with 60 Vbeta and 13 Jbeta primers. Here immunoSEQ multiplex PCR was the method, and the copy in TCRdb shows in-frame clones only, minus some. The table has around 200,000 clones, around 80% seen once. The receptor's source is a man in his forties or fifties in good health and CMV-seropositive. The sample taken for sequencing was PBMCs.

This CDR3 reads CASSSLAGVYEQYF. CDR3 nucleotides: TGTGCCAGCAGCTCGCTAGCGGGAGTCTACGAGCAGTACTTC. The V call is TRBV11-2, the J call TRBJ2-7, with 10 bases matching TRBD2. Germline CDR1 is SGHAT and CDR2 is FQNNGV. V trimming: 4 bases; J trimming: 3 bases; junction bases outside the gene matches: 3. This CDR3 is built from 14 residues.